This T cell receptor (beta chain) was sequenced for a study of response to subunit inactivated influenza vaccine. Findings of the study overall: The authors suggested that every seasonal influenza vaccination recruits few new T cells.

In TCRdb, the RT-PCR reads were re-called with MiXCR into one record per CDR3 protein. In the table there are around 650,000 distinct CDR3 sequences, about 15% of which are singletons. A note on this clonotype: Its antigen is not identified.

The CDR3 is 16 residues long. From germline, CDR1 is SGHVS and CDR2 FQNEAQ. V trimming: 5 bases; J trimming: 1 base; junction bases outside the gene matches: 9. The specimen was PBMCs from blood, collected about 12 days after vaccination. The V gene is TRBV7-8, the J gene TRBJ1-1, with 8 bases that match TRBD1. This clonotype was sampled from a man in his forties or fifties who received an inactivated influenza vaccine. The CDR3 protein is CASSPWTGKGNTEAFF. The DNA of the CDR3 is TGTGCCAGCAGCCCCTGGACAGGGAAGGGGAACACTGAAGCTTTCTTT.